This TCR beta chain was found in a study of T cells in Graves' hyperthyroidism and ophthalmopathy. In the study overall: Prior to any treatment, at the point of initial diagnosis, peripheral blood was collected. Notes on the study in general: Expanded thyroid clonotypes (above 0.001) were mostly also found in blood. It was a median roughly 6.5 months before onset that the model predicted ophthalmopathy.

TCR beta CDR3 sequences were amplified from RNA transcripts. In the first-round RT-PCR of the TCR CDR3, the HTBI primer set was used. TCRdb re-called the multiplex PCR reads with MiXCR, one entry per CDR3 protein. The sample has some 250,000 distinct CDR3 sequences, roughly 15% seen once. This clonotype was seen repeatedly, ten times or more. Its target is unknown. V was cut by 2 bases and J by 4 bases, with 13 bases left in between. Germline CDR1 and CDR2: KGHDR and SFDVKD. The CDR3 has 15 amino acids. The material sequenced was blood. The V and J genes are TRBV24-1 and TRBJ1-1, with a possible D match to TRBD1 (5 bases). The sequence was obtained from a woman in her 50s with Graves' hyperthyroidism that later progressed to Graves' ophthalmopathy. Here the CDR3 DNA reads TGTGCCACCAGTGATTCCTCCTCAGGGAGCACTGAAGCTTTCTTT. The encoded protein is CATSDSSSGSTEAFF.